The clone carrying this TCR beta chain was observed once. What it binds is unknown. This entry belongs to a study of OX40 agonist ivuxolimab in advanced cancers. Study as a whole: The patients' treatment was ivuxolimab, an agonistic anti-OX40 (CD134) antibody. Findings of the study overall: Clonal expansion was among the lowest in partial responders at 0.1-3.0 mg/kg, especially CD8+. A proportion of nonresponders additionally exhibited low normalized T-cell clonal expansion.

The CDR3 has 16 amino acids. Trimming cost V 1 base and J 4 bases; bases outside gene matches: 3. Germline CDR1 reads SGHTA; CDR2 reads FQGTGA. Method: immunoSEQ multiplex PCR; TCRdb's copy keeps in-frame clones and lacks some. The sample has approximately 81,000 clones; roughly 80% are singletons. The chain carries TRBV7-3 and TRBJ2-1; 11 positions match TRBD2. The sequencing used CD4+ or CD8+ T cells sorted from blood, collected in a trial of the OX40 agonist ivuxolimab. The TCR was taken from an adult with an advanced solid tumor such as melanoma, head and neck, liver or kidney cancer. CDR3 residues: CASSLIAGGKYNEQFF. CDR3 in DNA: TGTGCCAGCAGCTTAATAGCGGGGGGGAAATACAATGAGCAGTTCTTC.